This T cell receptor beta chain comes out of a study of T-cell memory formation after mild COVID-19. Across the study: TCR clusters were mostly confined to one donor each.

This CDR3 region has 17 residues. From germline, CDR1 is KGHDR and CDR2 SFDVKD. J lost 6 bases, V lost 4 bases, and 10 bases had no gene match. TCRdb re-called the 5' RACE reads through MiXCR, storing one row per CDR3 protein. The sample gives hundreds of thousands of distinct CDR3 sequences, about a sixth of which show up once; about 22% is in the top ten. The receptor comes from a man younger than 30 who had mild COVID-19 (a few samples of this study predate the infection). Cell type and time point are not known. Sequences were obtained from PBMCs or a T cell subset sorted from them (not recorded which). This sequence joins TRBV24-1 and TRBJ2-3; 12 nucleotides match TRBD1. The CDR3 DNA is TGTGCCACCAGTGACTCCCGGGACAGGGGGCCCTCGGATACGCAGTATTTT. This encodes CATSDSRDRGPSDTQYF.